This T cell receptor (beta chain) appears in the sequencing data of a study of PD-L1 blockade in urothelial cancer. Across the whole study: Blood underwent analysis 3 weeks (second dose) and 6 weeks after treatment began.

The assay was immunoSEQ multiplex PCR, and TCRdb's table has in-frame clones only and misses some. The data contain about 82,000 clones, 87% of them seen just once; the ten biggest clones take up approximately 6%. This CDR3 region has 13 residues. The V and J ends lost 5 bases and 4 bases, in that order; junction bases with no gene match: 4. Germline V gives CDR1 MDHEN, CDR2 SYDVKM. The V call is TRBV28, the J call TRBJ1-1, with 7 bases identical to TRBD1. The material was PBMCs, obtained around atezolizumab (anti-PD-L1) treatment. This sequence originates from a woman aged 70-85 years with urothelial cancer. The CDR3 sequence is CASSARGITEAFF. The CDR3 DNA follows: TGTGCCAGCAGTGCCAGGGGGATCACTGAAGCTTTCTTT. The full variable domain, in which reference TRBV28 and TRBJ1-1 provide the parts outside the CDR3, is DVKVTQSSRYLVKRTGEKVFLECVQDMDHENMFWYRQDPGLGLRLIYFSYDVKMKEKGDIPEGYSVSREKKERFSLILESASTNQTSMYLCASSARGITEAFFGQGTRLTVV.